This T cell receptor (beta chain) is from a study of shared clonotypes between healthy human individuals (dated by TCRdb to the early 2020s). In terms of the full investigation: A couple of women and three men aged 18 to 49 years were included in the cohort. Between about 0.9 and 8.9 billion PBMCs per donor were obtained by leukapheresis. Libraries were prepared and TCR repertoires were sequenced by different laboratories using diverse techniques, in order to increase sequencing depth and limit assay-specific biases. Blood TCR repertoires of several healthy adults were deeply sequenced to estimate repertoire size and the extent of clonotype sharing between individuals. For each donor, CD4 naive and CD4 memory were each given three plates, CD8 naive was given two plates, and CD8 memory was given one plate. Results the study describes overall, beyond this receptor: Rarefaction of sorted-subset datasets indicated incomplete sequencing despite the large sequencing depth. Naive subsets generally had larger estimated clonotype richness than memory subsets did. Compared with non-shared clonotypes, the clonotypes found in all four sorted-subset donors had higher generation probabilities. Because the study included a small number of donors, the genetic and exposure-history diversity represented was limited. When a few donors were compared, the shared fraction of clonotypes was around 4.6% for naive CD4, around 3.5% for naive CD8, 2.3% for memory CD4, and 0.4% for memory CD8. Sampling was limited to blood, and TCR repertoires in tissue likely differ from TCR repertoires in blood. Pairwise subsampling led to the expectation that sequencing depth would affect the degree of clonotype sharing among donors.

Measured from the cysteine to the phenylalanine, the CDR3 is 14 residues long. Only the CDR3 region is kept as DNA, spanning 42 bases read in frame from base 1. CDR1 and CDR2 were assigned from the germline V gene as SGHVS and FNYEAQ. Trimming removed 5 bases from V and 0 bases from J, leaving 10 bases between the germline ends. Donors were healthy HIV-negative adults with no recently reported acute infections or vaccinations. Every donor was a Caucasian adult residing in Nashville, Tennessee, USA. CD4+ T cells were enriched by magnetic negative selection, after which naive cells were positively selected on CD45RA and the negative fraction was taken as the memory subset. Blood was obtained by leukapheresis, after which PBMCs were separated by Ficoll-Histopaque density gradient centrifugation and cryopreserved in liquid nitrogen vapor phase. Analytical flow cytometry was used to check the purity and quantity of each magnetically sorted T cell population. Genomic DNA was isolated from each sorted fraction and quantified by UV absorbance on a Nanodrop 2000c.

This clone is a singleton in its sample. Its antigen target is currently unknown. No much larger clonotype is one base removed from it; base qualities were not supplied. Using the deep immunoSEQ assay, TCR CDR3 regions were amplified from genomic DNA by multiplex PCR. Genomic DNA extracted from each cell subset was distributed evenly over all wells of several immunoSEQ 96-well plates, and each plate served as one replicate. For sorted subsets, about 220 ng of genomic DNA, equivalent to some 30,000 T cell genomes, went into each replicate PCR. The purified libraries were quantified using a Qubit 3.0 fluorometer, sized with a Bioanalyzer 2100, and then quantified again using the KAPA Library Quantification kit. Every immunoSEQ 96-well plate was sequenced on a separate single-read 150-cycle Illumina NextSeq 550 flow cell. Processing in the source paper ran as follows. Because the immunoSEQ output held only junctional sequences and lacked quality scores, the filtering could not match the filtering applied to full-length reads. To assign V/J genes and CDR3, sequences were annotated using PyIR, a Python wrapper for IgBLAST v1.9, with IMGT germline references. Reads were filtered out if the reads had weak V/J assignments (E-value above 1e-6), no CDR3, stop codons, out-of-frame junctions, or ambiguous translated residues. V3J clonotypes were defined by identical inferred V gene, J gene, and CDR3 amino acid sequence. Percentage overlap between repertoires was calculated by dividing the number of shared unique clonotypes by the size of the smaller repertoire. RTK rarefaction, the Chao1 estimator, and Recon v2.1 estimates of unobserved clonotypes were used to assess repertoire richness. OLGA was used to compute generation probabilities for all TCRbeta clonotypes that the gDNA method yielded from a handful of donors. The table was pulled from immuneACCESS by TCRdb, which kept in-frame rearrangements only. Such tables lose some clones; where checked, under half of the loss comes from unresolved V genes, and the rest has no known cause. V and J calls and clone size are as listed in that table; D and trimming were resolved from the DNA. The sample records roughly 2.2 million clones, 85% to 95% of which are singletons. The leading ten clones occupy about 0.41% of the sample.

Sequences were obtained from naive CD4+ T cells from PBMCs. The cell subset or site label, as the study defines it: CD45RA+ positively selected. This sequence was found in a man aged 18 to 29 in good health. Some clones in this sample may be carry-over from other donors' samples. Recombination linked TRBV7-6 to TRBJ1-2, with no D gene named confidently. Here is the DNA: TGTGCCAGCAGCCCACAACAGCCTAACTATGGCTACACCTTC. The resulting protein is CASSPQQPNYGYTF.